This is a list of T cell receptor beta chains from one sample in a study of T cell repertoires in cytomegalovirus infection. A single record per CDR3 protein comes from TCRdb applying MiXCR to the reads. This sample carries about 700,000 distinct CDR3 sequences, 30% to 40% of them seen once, and the ten largest clones take roughly 18%. For these receptors, no antigen is known. The sequencing here drew on cultured PBMCs, taken from culture after CMV antigen stimulation. The receptors come from a human donor in good health (CMV status not recorded). Some clones in this sample may be carry-over from other donors' samples. Each CDR3 is given with its conserved first and last residue. The order of the fields is J gene, V gene, CDR3 protein.

TRBJ2-7	TRBV5-4	CASSLYSGQVYEQYF
TRBJ2-3	TRBV12-3/TRBV12-4	CASSFLAGDTDTQYF
TRBJ2-7	TRBV20-1	CSARNPTGTYEQYF
TRBJ2-7	TRBV7-2	CASRPGGAGTYVQYF
TRBJ2-1	TRBV28	CASSFLGTVYNEQFF
TRBJ2-5	TRBV12-5	CASGLVRQGISF
TRBJ1-2	TRBV3-1	CASSFPGEGGYTF
TRBJ1-1	TRBV6-2/TRBV6-3	CASGVRGKPNTEAFF
TRBJ2-1	TRBV4-3	CASSQDKWAGGYNEQFF
TRBJ2-7	TRBV7-2	CASSQGLDRGEQYF
TRBJ1-4	TRBV2	CASRDVTGQMFF
TRBJ1-3	TRBV20-1	CSASKPGSGNTIYF
TRBJ1-2	TRBV20-1	CSARAQRTSYGYTF
TRBJ1-6	TRBV28	CASSVQDGNSPLHF
TRBJ1-1	TRBV7-9	CASSFHLTGMNTEAFF
TRBJ2-5	TRBV15	CATSRDTSTQYF
TRBJ2-5	TRBV27	CASTSLGTGVKTQYF
TRBJ1-4	TRBV4-1	CASSQASGTIAEKLFF
TRBJ2-1	TRBV2	CATQGGTTGWFF
TRBJ2-7	TRBV7-2	CASSRRPGQGYYEQYF
TRBJ2-1	TRBV7-6	CASSAGQVVNEQFF
TRBJ1-1	TRBV28	CASNKQGDTEAFF